This TCR beta chain emerged from a study of blood T cell repertoires in COVID-19. The CDR3 runs 14 residues. V lost 4 bases to trimming and J lost 1 base, with 9 bases between them. Germline lookup yields CDR1 LGHDT and CDR2 YNNKEL (reference sequence). Here immunoSEQ multiplex PCR was the method, and the copy in TCRdb shows in-frame clones only, minus some. The repertoire includes roughly 260,000 clones, around nine tenths of them detected once, and over 2% sits in the top ten. The sequenced sample consisted of PBMCs or T cells enriched from blood (not recorded which). This chain connects TRBV3-1 (or the pseudogene TRBV3-2) to TRBJ2-3; the D gene is possibly TRBD1 (6 bases). The TCR comes from a woman aged 18-29 years who had recovered from COVID-19. The CDR3 nucleotides read TGTGCCAGCAGCCTCAGGGGAGGCACAGATACGCAGTATTTT. Encoded protein: CASSLRGGTDTQYF.